These T cell receptor beta chains were read from a single sample in a study of CD8 T cells in ankylosing spondylitis. From the 5' RACE reads, TCRdb called clonotypes with MiXCR, one entry per CDR3 protein. The data show around 230,000 distinct CDR3 sequences, approximately 9% seen once. Sequencing was done on a sample of blood, either unsorted or a sorted T cell fraction (not recorded which). The receptors stem from a male donor with ankylosing spondylitis or in good health (not recorded which). Each CDR3 is given with its conserved first and last residue. The order of the fields is V gene, J gene, D gene, CDR3 length, clone size, CDR3 DNA, CDR3 protein. The D gene is left open where the match is weak. The size entry is marked missing in some rows and otherwise reads once, few, many or a size class.

V: TRBV29-1
J: TRBJ1-1
D: TRBD1
length: 12
size: many
DNA: TGCAGCGTGAGGACAGGGGACACTGAAGCTTTCTTT
CDR3: CSVRTGDTEAFF

V: TRBV5-5
J: TRBJ2-7
D: .
length: 16
size: many
DNA: TGTGCCAGCAGCCGGACCGGGACGCCGGACTTCTACGAGCAGTACTTC
CDR3: CASSRTGTPDFYEQYF

V: TRBV27
J: TRBJ2-7
D: TRBD2
length: 16
size: .
DNA: TGTGCCAGCAGTTTGGCTAGCGGGGGTACCTCCTACGAGCAGTACTTC
CDR3: CASSLASGGTSYEQYF

V: TRBV30
J: TRBJ1-3
D: .
length: 14
size: few
DNA: TGTGCCCGGGCGGAAGCAGGGTTCGGAAACACCATATATTTT
CDR3: CARAEAGFGNTIYF

V: TRBV5-1
J: TRBJ1-2
D: .
length: 16
size: many
DNA: TGCGCCAGCAAGTCTAGGACAGACGACGTCTACCATGGCTACACCTTC
CDR3: CASKSRTDDVYHGYTF

V: TRBV4-3
J: TRBJ2-1
D: TRBD1
length: 17
size: few
DNA: TGCGCCAGCAGCCAAGATAGGACAGGGAGCTCCTACAATGAGCAGTTCTTC
CDR3: CASSQDRTGSSYNEQFF

V: TRBV13
J: TRBJ2-1
D: .
length: 12
size: many
DNA: TGTGCCAGCAGCTTAAGATACAATGAGCAGTTCTTC
CDR3: CASSLRYNEQFF

V: TRBV7-6
J: TRBJ2-5
D: .
length: 13
size: few
DNA: TGTGCCAGCAGCTTAGAGCTAGAGAGGACCCAGTACTTC
CDR3: CASSLELERTQYF

V: TRBV7-2
J: TRBJ2-1
D: TRBD2
length: 15
size: few
DNA: TGTGCCAGCAGCCCACCTAGCGGGAGGCAAAATGAGCAGTTCTTC
CDR3: CASSPPSGRQNEQFF

V: TRBV20-1
J: TRBJ2-3
D: .
length: 19
size: .
DNA: TGCAGTGCTATTCGTCTCTTTAATACGTTGAGGGGATCAGCAGATACGCAGTATTTT
CDR3: CSAIRLFNTLRGSADTQYF